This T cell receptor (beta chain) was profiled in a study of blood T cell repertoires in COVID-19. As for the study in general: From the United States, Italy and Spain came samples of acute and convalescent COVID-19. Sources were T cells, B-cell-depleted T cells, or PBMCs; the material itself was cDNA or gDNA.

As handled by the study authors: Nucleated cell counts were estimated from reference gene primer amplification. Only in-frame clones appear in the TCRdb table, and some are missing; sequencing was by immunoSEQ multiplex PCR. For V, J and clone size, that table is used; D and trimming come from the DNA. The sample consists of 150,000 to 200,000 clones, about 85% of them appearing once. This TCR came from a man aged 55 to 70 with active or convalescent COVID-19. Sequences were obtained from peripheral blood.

Here the CDR3 DNA reads TGTGCAAGTCGCTTAGCGACAGGACAGGGACCTAACTATGGCTACACCTTC. Protein sequence: CASRLATGQGPNYGYTF. The chain couples TRBV12-2 to TRBJ1-2; the table calls TRBD1, which could not be checked here. TRBV12-2 is designated a pseudogene. There are 17 residues in the CDR3.